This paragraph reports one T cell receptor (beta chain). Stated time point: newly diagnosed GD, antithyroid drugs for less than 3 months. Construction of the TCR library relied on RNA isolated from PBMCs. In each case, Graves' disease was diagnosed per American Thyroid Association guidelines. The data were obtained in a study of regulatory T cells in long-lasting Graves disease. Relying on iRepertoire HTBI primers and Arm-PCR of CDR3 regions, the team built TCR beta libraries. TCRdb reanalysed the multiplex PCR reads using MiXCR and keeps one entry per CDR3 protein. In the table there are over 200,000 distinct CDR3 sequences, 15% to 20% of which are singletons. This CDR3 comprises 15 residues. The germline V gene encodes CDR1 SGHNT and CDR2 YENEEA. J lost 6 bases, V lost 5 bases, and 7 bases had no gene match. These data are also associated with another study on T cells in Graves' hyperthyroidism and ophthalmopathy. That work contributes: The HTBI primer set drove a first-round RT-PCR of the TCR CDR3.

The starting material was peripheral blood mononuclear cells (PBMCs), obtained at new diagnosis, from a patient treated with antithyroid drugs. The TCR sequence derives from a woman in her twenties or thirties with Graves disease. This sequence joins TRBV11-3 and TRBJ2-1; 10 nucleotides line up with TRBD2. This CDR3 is CASSPLAGACNEQFF. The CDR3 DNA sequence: TGTGCCAGCAGCCCGCTAGCGGGGGCCTGCAATGAGCAGTTCTTC.